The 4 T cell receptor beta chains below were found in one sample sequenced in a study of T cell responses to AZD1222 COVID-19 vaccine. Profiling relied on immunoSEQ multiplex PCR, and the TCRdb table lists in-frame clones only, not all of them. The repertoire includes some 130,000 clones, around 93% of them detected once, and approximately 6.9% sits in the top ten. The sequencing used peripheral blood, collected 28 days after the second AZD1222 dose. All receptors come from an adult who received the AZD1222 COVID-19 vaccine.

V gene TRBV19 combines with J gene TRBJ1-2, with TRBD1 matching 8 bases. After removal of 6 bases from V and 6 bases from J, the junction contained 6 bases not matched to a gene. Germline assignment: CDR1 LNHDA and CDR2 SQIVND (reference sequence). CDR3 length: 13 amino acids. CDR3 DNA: TGTGCCAGTAGGGACAGGGATGGTCATGGCTACACCTTC. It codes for CASRDRDGHGYTF.

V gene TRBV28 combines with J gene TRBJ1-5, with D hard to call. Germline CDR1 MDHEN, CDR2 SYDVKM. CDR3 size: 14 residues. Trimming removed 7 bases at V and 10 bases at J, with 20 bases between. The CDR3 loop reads CASTVSGFTGPQHF. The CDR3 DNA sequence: TGTGCCAGCACCGTATCCGGGTTTACGGGACCCCAGCATTTT.

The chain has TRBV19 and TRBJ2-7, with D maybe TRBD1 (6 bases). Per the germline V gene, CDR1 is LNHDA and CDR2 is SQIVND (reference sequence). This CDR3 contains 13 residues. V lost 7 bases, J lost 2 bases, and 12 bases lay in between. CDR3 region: CASTSTGTYEQYF. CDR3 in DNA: TGTGCCAGTACCTCGACAGGTACCTACGAGCAGTACTTC.

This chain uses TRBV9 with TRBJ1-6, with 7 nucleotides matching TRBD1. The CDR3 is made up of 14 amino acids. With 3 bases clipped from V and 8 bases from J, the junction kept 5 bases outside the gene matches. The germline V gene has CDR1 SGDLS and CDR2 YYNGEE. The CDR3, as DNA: TGTGCCAGCAGCGAGACAGGGTTTCATTCACCCCTCCACTTT. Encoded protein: CASSETGFHSPLHF. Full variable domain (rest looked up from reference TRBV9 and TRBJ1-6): DSGVTQTPKHLITATGQRVTLRCSPRSGDLSVYWYQQSLDQGLQFLIQYYNGEERAKGNILERFSAQQFPDLHSELNLSSLELGDSALYFCASSETGFHSPLHFGNGTRLTVT.